This entry lists 32 T cell receptor beta chains sequenced from one sample in a study of cytotoxic CD8 clonotypes in ibrutinib-treated CLL. The repertoire was sequenced with immunoSEQ multiplex PCR; TCRdb's copy has only in-frame clones and lacks some. The sample carries around 250,000 clones, 70% recorded once. Specimen: PBMCs, collected after 24 months of ibrutinib treatment. The receptors come from a human donor with chronic lymphocytic leukemia.

To note about this clone: Other DNA sequences in the same sample also yield this CDR3. This chain uses TRBV11-3 with TRBJ2-3; D is undetermined. V was pared by 2 bases and J by 3 bases, with 6 bases between. In germline, CDR1 is SGHNT, CDR2 YENEEA. The length of the CDR3 is 13 residues. CDR3 sequence (DNA): TGTGCCAGCAGCTTATCCCGAACAGATACGCAGTATTTT. It is translated as CASSLSRTDTQYF.

This clone occurred a few times. The V call is TRBV6-5, the J call TRBJ1-2; possibly TRBD1 for D (5 bases). V gave up 8 bases and J gave up 0 bases, with 7 bases separating them. The germline V gene encodes CDR1 MNHEY and CDR2 SVGAGI. The CDR3 loop spans 12 amino acids. The CDR3 region is CASGGTNYGYTF. The DNA of the CDR3 is TGTGCCAGCGGGGGTACTAACTATGGCTACACCTTC.

This clone came up many times. The chain couples TRBV9 to TRBJ2-7; the D gene could be TRBD1 or TRBD2 (5 bases each). Trimming pared 4 bases from V and 2 bases from J, leaving 25 bases between. Germline-derived CDR1 and CDR2 are SGDLS and YYNGEE. This CDR3 is 18 amino acids long. Here the CDR3 reads CASSFPRESSGTAYEQYF. The CDR3 coding sequence is TGTGCCAGCAGCTTCCCGAGGGAGTCGTCGGGGACGGCCTACGAGCAGTACTTC. Drawing the rest from reference TRBV9 and TRBJ2-7, the complete variable domain is DSGVTQTPKHLITATGQRVTLRCSPRSGDLSVYWYQQSLDQGLQFLIQYYNGEERAKGNILERFSAQQFPDLHSELNLSSLELGDSALYFCASSFPRESSGTAYEQYFGPGTRLTVT.

The chain employs TRBV7-2 and TRBJ2-3; D ambiguous. Per germline, CDR1 SGHTA and CDR2 FQGNSA. V dropped 0 bases and J dropped 0 bases, with 10 bases sitting between them. This CDR3 comprises 16 residues. The CDR3 loop reads CASSLALLRSTDTQYF. In nucleotides, the CDR3 is TGTGCCAGCAGCTTAGCCCTTCTTAGAAGCACAGATACGCAGTATTTT. The whole variable domain, remainder taken from reference TRBV7-2 and TRBJ2-3, is GAGVSQSPSNKVTEKGKDVELRCDPISGHTALYWYRQSLGQGLEFLIYFQGNSAPDKSGLPSDRFSAERTGGSVSTLTIQRTQQEDSAVYLCASSLALLRSTDTQYFGPGTRLTVL.

This chain connects TRBV9 to TRBJ1-2; 9 bases match TRBD1. J gave up 10 bases and V 3 bases, and 4 bases lay outside the gene matches. Germline V gene data show CDR1 as SGDLS and CDR2 as YYNGEE. The CDR3 consists of 12 residues. Written as DNA, the CDR3 is TGTGCCAGCAGCGGGGACAGGGAGGTCTACACCTTC. It is translated as CASSGDREVYTF. The full variable domain, with the rest looked up from reference TRBV9 and TRBJ1-2, is DSGVTQTPKHLITATGQRVTLRCSPRSGDLSVYWYQQSLDQGLQFLIQYYNGEERAKGNILERFSAQQFPDLHSELNLSSLELGDSALYFCASSGDREVYTFGSGTRLTVV.

The J gene is TRBJ2-7, the V gene TRBV28; no clear D gene. With 6 bases removed from V and 7 bases from J, the gap between germline ends came to 10 bases. This CDR3 contains 11 residues. The germline CDR1 and CDR2 sequences are MDHEN and SYDVKM. In DNA, the CDR3 is TGTGCCAGCAGCACTCTGGGGGAGCAGTACTTC. Its protein is CASSTLGEQYF.

The chain combines TRBV11-2 with TRBJ2-5; D gene uncertain. Per the germline V gene, CDR1 is SGHAT and CDR2 is FQNNGV. Trimming shortened V by 5 bases and J by 6 bases, and 10 bases separated the two germline ends. There are 12 residues in the CDR3. The CDR3: CASSPGVKTQYF. CDR3 bases: TGTGCCAGCAGCCCTGGGGTAAAGACCCAGTACTTC.

J is TRBJ2-1 and V is TRBV19; D gene uncertain. Trimming removed 9 bases from V and 3 bases from J, with 9 bases in between. This CDR3 comprises 12 residues. Germline CDR1 LNHDA, CDR2 SQIVND (reference sequence). CDR3 residues: CASSFLYNEQFF. The CDR3 DNA sequence: TGTGCCAGCTCGTTTCTCTACAATGAGCAGTTCTTC.

V and J are TRBV27 and TRBJ1-1; unclear D gene. This CDR3 spans 13 amino acids. CDR1 is MNHEY and CDR2 is SMNVEV in the germline V gene (reference sequence). V gave up 5 bases and J gave up 0 bases, with 7 bases separating them. This CDR3 reads CASSQTLNTEAFF. The CDR3 DNA sequence: TGTGCCAGCAGTCAAACCTTGAACACTGAAGCTTTCTTT.

The genes are TRBV11-2 and TRBJ1-2, with a weak D call TRBD1 (6 bases). CDR3 length: 14 residues. Trimming left V 1 base short and J 5 bases short, with 11 bases between. CDR1 SGHAT and CDR2 FQNNGV come from the germline V gene. The CDR3 here is CASSLVGTFYGYTF. The CDR3 DNA is TGTGCCAGCAGCTTAGTTGGGACATTTTATGGCTACACCTTC.

A few counts support this clone. The chain recombines TRBV15 with TRBJ2-1; 7 bases map to TRBD1. In germline, CDR1 is LNHNV, CDR2 YYDKDF (reference sequence). CDR3 size: 16 residues. V dropped 3 bases and J dropped 4; count of bases not matched to a gene: 9. CDR3 DNA: TGTGCCACCAGCAGCCCCCCAGGGGGAGCATACAATGAGCAGTTCTTC. Translation gives CATSSPPGGAYNEQFF.

The genes are TRBV28 and TRBJ2-7; a possible D gene is TRBD2 (6 bases). V was trimmed by 2 bases and J by 2 bases, leaving 10 bases between them. This CDR3 has 14 amino acids. The germline V gene encodes CDR1 MDHEN and CDR2 SYDVKM. CDR3 in DNA: TGTGCCAGCAGTTTAGCGGGGATTACCTACGAGCAGTACTTC. As protein: CASSLAGITYEQYF. Supplemented by reference TRBV28 and TRBJ2-7, the full variable domain reads DVKVTQSSRYLVKRTGEKVFLECVQDMDHENMFWYRQDPGLGLRLIYFSYDVKMKEKGDIPEGYSVSREKKERFSLILESASTNQTSMYLCASSLAGITYEQYFGPGTRLTVT.

This clone was detected only once. The chain couples TRBV5-1 to TRBJ2-1; 8 bases map to TRBD1. The CDR3 has 16 amino acids. V lost 5 bases to trimming and J lost 7 bases; unmatched junction nucleotides: 14. Germline assignment: CDR1 SGHRS and CDR2 YFSETQ. CDR3 sequence (DNA): TGCGCCAGCAGTTCGTGGGAGGCAGGGGGCAATAATGAGCAGTTCTTC. It encodes CASSSWEAGGNNEQFF.

Only a few counts were recorded for this clone. The chain recombines TRBV5-4 with TRBJ2-7; no firm D call. Trimming left V 0 bases short and J 2 bases short, with 0 bases between. The CDR3 covers 11 residues. The germline V gene has CDR1 SGHNT and CDR2 YYREEE (reference sequence). CDR3 DNA: TGTGCCAGCAGCTTGGCCTACGAGCAGTACTTC. This translates into CASSLAYEQYF.

This chain joins TRBV7-8 and TRBJ1-3, with D tentatively TRBD1 (6 bases). Germline V lookup: CDR1 SGHVS, CDR2 FQNEAQ. V shed 5 bases and J shed 4 bases, with 9 bases lying between them. The CDR3 covers 13 residues. CDR3 sequence reads: CASSLGGGNTIYF. CDR3 in DNA: TGTGCCAGCAGCCTAGGGGGGGGAAACACCATATATTTT.

The J gene is TRBJ2-7, the V gene TRBV28; D not certain. The CDR3 totals 12 residues. Germline V gives CDR1 MDHEN, CDR2 SYDVKM. V was shortened by 6 bases and J by 11 bases, with 17 bases between the two germline ends. This chain's CDR3 is CASSTEAFRKYF. CDR3 nucleotides: TGTGCCAGCAGCACAGAAGCGTTCAGGAAGTACTTC.

The J gene is TRBJ2-1, the V gene TRBV5-6; 8 positions agree with TRBD2. With 2 bases clipped from V and 8 bases from J, the junction kept 3 bases outside the gene matches. CDR3 size: 13 residues. CDR1 is SGHDT, CDR2 YYEEEE, per germline. CDR3 DNA: TGTGCCAGCAGCTTCGGACTAGCTTATGAGCAGTTCTTC. Amino acid sequence: CASSFGLAYEQFF.

This chain connects TRBV28 to TRBJ2-1, with D perhaps being TRBD1 or TRBD2 (7 bases each). Germline V gene lookup returns CDR1 MDHEN and CDR2 SYDVKM. The CDR3 contains 16 residues. Trimming took 5 bases from V and 1 from J, leaving 15 bases between them. DNA of the CDR3: TGTGCCAGCAGTAGTGACAGGGAGGGGTCCTACAATGAGCAGTTCTTC. It encodes CASSSDREGSYNEQFF.

In this sample, this clone turned up a few times. The chain combines TRBV27 with TRBJ2-7; 10 nucleotides align to TRBD2. After removal of 3 bases from V and 0 bases from J, the junction contained 8 bases not matched to a gene. The CDR3 spans 17 residues. Germline CDR1 is MNHEY and CDR2 is SMNVEV (reference sequence). CDR3 bases: TGTGCCAGCAGTTTTAGGGCTAGCGGGAGACACTCCTACGAGCAGTACTTC. Protein sequence: CASSFRASGRHSYEQYF.

The chain employs TRBV4-1 and TRBJ1-2, with D possibly TRBD1 on 6 matching bases. CDR3 length: 16 residues. The germline V and J ends were trimmed by 0 bases and 2 bases, with 13 bases remaining between them. Germline assignment: CDR1 MGHRA and CDR2 YSYEKL. The CDR3 coding sequence is TGCGCCAGCAGCCAAGAGATTACAGGGCCAAACTATGGCTACACCTTC. This translates into CASSQEITGPNYGYTF.

Only a few counts were recorded for this clone. V gene TRBV5-1 combines with J gene TRBJ2-3; D is undetermined. Trimming left V 5 bases short and J 8 bases short, with 12 bases between. The CDR3 spans 12 residues. Germline CDR1 SGHRS, CDR2 YFSETQ. DNA of the CDR3: TGCGCCAGCAGGATTGGGGAAGGTACGCAGTATTTT. It codes for CASRIGEGTQYF. The full variable domain, rest sourced from reference TRBV5-1 and TRBJ2-3, is KAGVTQTPRYLIKTRGQQVTLSCSPISGHRSVSWYQQTPGQGLQFLFEYFSETQRNKGNFPGRFSGRQFSNSRSEMNVSTLELGDSALYLCASRIGEGTQYFGPGTRLTVL.

There are a few counts of this clone. The V gene is TRBV6-1, the J gene TRBJ2-7; 9 bases align to TRBD2. Germline V gives CDR1 MNHNS, CDR2 SASEGT. The CDR3 sequence is 13 residues long. Unmatched junction bases numbered 10, after V lost 7 bases and J lost 9 bases. The CDR3 DNA follows: TGTGCCAGCACAGCTAGCGGGGAGTGGGGGCAGTACTTC. This gives the protein CASTASGEWGQYF.

This clone was found a few times. The chain's CDR3 is CASSPGQGQTF. The CDR3 coding sequence is TGTGCCAGCAGCCCTGGACAGGGGCAGACCTTC. The chain carries TRBV7-8 and TRBJ1-2, with 9 bases lining up with TRBD1. V was clipped by 5 bases and J by 14 bases; unmatched bases: 6. CDR3 length: 11 residues. Germline-derived CDR1 and CDR2 are SGHVS and FQNEAQ.

This sequence joins TRBV5-1 and TRBJ2-5, with 8 positions matching TRBD1. Germline V gene data show CDR1 as SGHRS and CDR2 as YFSETQ. This CDR3 region has 15 residues. J was trimmed by 5 bases and V by 4 bases; bases with no gene match: 10. The DNA for the CDR3 is TGCGCCAGCAGCCCTGGACAGGGCAATCCTGAGACCCAGTACTTC. Its protein is CASSPGQGNPETQYF.

This clone was seen a handful of times. This sequence joins TRBV7-9 and TRBJ1-4, with D unresolved. V was shortened by 2 bases and J by 0 bases, with 4 bases between the two germline ends. The CDR3 loop spans 14 amino acids. In germline, CDR1 is SEHNR, CDR2 FQNEAQ (reference sequence). Here the CDR3 reads CASSLLATNEKLFF. For the CDR3, the DNA is TGTGCCAGCAGCTTACTAGCAACTAATGAAAAACTGTTTTTT.

A few counts support this clone. V is TRBV11-3 and J is TRBJ2-1; D gene uncertain. Germline CDR1 reads SGHNT; CDR2 reads YENEEA. The ends were cut back, 4 bases at V and 9 bases at J, with 10 bases in the middle. The CDR3 is 12 amino acids. Here the CDR3 DNA reads TGTGCCAGCAGCTCGTATTTTGGTGAGCAGTTCTTC. This translates into CASSSYFGEQFF. Full variable domain (missing parts from reference TRBV11-3 and TRBJ2-1): EAGVVQSPRYKIIEKKQPVAFWCNPISGHNTLYWYLQNLGQGPELLIRYENEEAVDDSQLPKDRFSAERLKGVDSTLKIQPAELGDSAVYLCASSSYFGEQFFGPGTRLTVL.

The chain combines TRBV30 with TRBJ2-2; D is unclear. This CDR3 comprises 11 residues. Per germline, CDR1 GTSNPN and CDR2 SVGIG (reference sequence). V was trimmed by 4 bases and J by 7 bases, leaving 7 bases between them. CDR3 sequence (DNA): TGTGCCTGGACGGGTGGCGGGGAGCTGTTTTTT. It translates to CAWTGGGELFF.

V gene TRBV9 combines with J gene TRBJ2-5; 10 bases agree with TRBD2. CDR1 SGDLS and CDR2 YYNGEE come from the germline V gene. Trimming took 0 bases from V and 1 from J; bases not matched to a gene: 9. This CDR3 comprises 18 residues. CDR3 residues: CASSVATSSGSVQETQYF. The CDR3 DNA sequence: TGTGCCAGCAGCGTAGCTACATCTAGCGGGAGTGTCCAAGAGACCCAGTACTTC. Full variable domain (outside the CDR3, taken from reference TRBV9 and TRBJ2-5): DSGVTQTPKHLITATGQRVTLRCSPRSGDLSVYWYQQSLDQGLQFLIQYYNGEERAKGNILERFSAQQFPDLHSELNLSSLELGDSALYFCASSVATSSGSVQETQYFGPGTRLLVL.

CDR3 nucleotide sequence: TGTGCCAGCAGCCCCCCGGGACAGTCCAACAATGAGCAGTTCTTC. Protein sequence: CASSPPGQSNNEQFF. The V call is TRBV7-9, the J call TRBJ2-1; 7 nucleotides align to TRBD1. Germline CDR1 reads SEHNR; CDR2 reads FQNEAQ (reference sequence). The CDR3 extends over 15 amino acids. V was pared by 5 bases and J by 5 bases, with 9 bases of the junction left unmatched.

This clone was counted once. This chain connects TRBV30 to TRBJ1-3; the D gene is possibly TRBD1 (6 bases). Per the germline V gene, CDR1 is GTSNPN and CDR2 is SVGIG (reference sequence). With 3 bases removed from V and 11 bases from J, the gap between germline ends came to 17 bases. This CDR3 has 13 residues. The CDR3 DNA follows: TGTGCCTGGAGAGCGAGGGGGGTAGGTGCCATATATTTT. Translation gives CAWRARGVGAIYF.

The J gene is TRBJ2-3, the V gene TRBV29-1; 13 nucleotides align to TRBD2. Germline assignment: CDR1 SQVTM and CDR2 ANQGSEA. J gave up 6 bases and V 6 bases, and 6 bases lay outside the gene matches. The CDR3 sequence is 14 residues long. The CDR3, as DNA: TGCAGCGTGAGGACTAGCGGGAGTTTGGATACGCAGTATTTT. Encoded protein: CSVRTSGSLDTQYF.

The chain recombines TRBV5-1 with TRBJ1-1, with D possibly TRBD1 on 5 matching bases. Trimming shortened V by 0 bases and J by 3 bases, and 18 bases separated the two germline ends. This CDR3 region has 17 residues. Germline lookup yields CDR1 SGHRS and CDR2 YFSETQ. CDR3 nucleotides: TGCGCCAGCAGCTTGGGTTTTGACAGACCACCCCACACTGAAGCTTTCTTT. Its protein is CASSLGFDRPPHTEAFF.